This TCR beta chain comes out of a study of pediatric ulcerative colitis. Study outcomes and limitations: Two rectal CDR3 clonotypes occurred in all ulcerative colitis patients.

During colonoscopy, one to two rectal pinch biopsies were collected. Points on this clone: Its antigen is as yet unknown.

Trimming removed 9 bases at V and 7 bases at J, with 22 bases between. Germline CDR1 reads MDHEN; CDR2 reads SYDVKM. CDR3 length: 15 amino acids. Up to 500,000 reads were sequenced per sample. The method was immunoSEQ multiplex PCR; TCRdb's version includes in-frame clones alone and lacks a portion of them. Of 35,000 or so clones in the sample, about three quarters were seen once. The sequence came from a boy aged 5-17 years with moderate ulcerative colitis. Sequenced sample: gut tissue. The chain carries TRBV28 and TRBJ1-5; maybe TRBD1 (5 bases). For the CDR3, the DNA is TGTGCCAGAGGCCTGGGGCCCAAAAAGAAACAGCCCCAGCATTTT. Translated, it gives CARGLGPKKKQPQHF.